These 18 T cell receptor delta chains were all obtained from the same sample, sequenced in a study of γδ T cells in repeated Plasmodium falciparum infection. Bulk repertoires came from Vgamma9/Vdelta2+ or Vdelta2-negative gammadelta T cells flow-sorted from PBMC. TCRdb used CATT to re-call clones from the multiplex PCR reads. This sample has approximately 60,000 delta-chain clones, with over 1.5% found just once. The sample consisted of gamma-delta T cells from blood. The receptors come from a pool of human donors (malaria-infected and uninfected, not separated).

This clone appeared many times. The rearrangement joins TRDV1 to TRDJ1; D possibly corresponds to TRDD2 (8 bases). CDR3 length: 21 amino acids. Between the trimmed V and J ends, which lost 4 bases and 0 bases, there was a span of 30 bases. Germline V gene sequence: CDR1 TSWWSYY, CDR2 QGS. This CDR3 is CALGGRRPSYSGGLYTDKLIF. DNA for the CDR3: TGTGCTCTTGGGGGACGAAGGCCTTCCTATTCTGGGGGCCTGTACACCGATAAACTCATCTTT.

In regard to this clone: The protein that TCRdb holds for this DNA derives from a much larger clone and differs from the translated DNA at residue 15, which likely indicates a read error; the protein shown here is translated from the DNA. The chain recombines TRDV2 with TRDJ1; TRDD3 aligns across 8 bases. The CDR3 loop spans 21 amino acids. The germline V gene has CDR1 GEAIGNYY and CDR2 EKD. The junction had 21 bases not matched to a gene; V was cut back by 1 base and J by 0 bases. CDR3 DNA: TGTGCCTGTGACACGAAGAGGCGGCTGGGGGACTCCATGGCGCACACCGATAAACTCATCTTT. It yields the protein CACDTKRRLGDSMAHTDKLIF.

Of note for this clone: TCRdb records a much larger clone's protein for this DNA, with a difference at residue 13 that likely arises from a read error; the protein given is the translation of the DNA. The V segment is TRDV3, and no J call was made; the tabulated D call, TRDD3, remains unverified against the DNA. Germline-derived CDR1 and CDR2 are TVYSNPD and GDNSRS (reference sequence). The CDR3 length is 14 residues. The CDR3 sequence: CAFNRGWRDIKLTF. CDR3 DNA sequence: TGTGCCTTTAATCGGGGATGGAGGGATATTAAACTCACCTTT.

Only a few counts were recorded for this clone. The TCRdb record carries a much larger clone's protein, which differs from this DNA's translation at residue 9; a read error is the likely cause, and the protein listed here is the DNA translation. V and J are TRDV1 and TRDJ1; TRDD3 aligns across 13 bases. The V gene end was trimmed by 3 bases and the J gene end by 5 bases; junction bases not matched to a gene: 15. This CDR3 has 19 amino acids. Germline lookup yields CDR1 TSWWSYY and CDR2 QGS. In DNA, the CDR3 is TGTGCTCTTGGGGAGCTTTCCCCCTCTACTGGGGGATACGAGGATAAACTCATCTTT. Translating gives CALGELSPSTGGYEDKLIF.

This clone came up many times. This DNA's translation and the protein TCRdb lists, from a much larger clone, do not match at residue 11, likely due to a read error; the protein shown is translated from the DNA. This rearrangement joins TRDV1 to TRDJ1; 8 bases agree with TRDD3. The V gene's germline CDR1 is TSWWSYY and CDR2 QGS. The trim removed 0 bases at V and 7 bases at J, leaving 7 bases unmatched. This CDR3 is built from 15 residues. The CDR3 DNA sequence: TGTGCTCTTGGGGAACTAGGAGGGATACGCAGTAAACTCATCTTT. Translated: CALGELGGIRSKLIF.

In its sample, this clone was seen many times. A read error likely explains why the TCRdb protein, taken from a much larger clone, differs from this DNA's translation at residue 4; the protein shown is translated from the DNA. The gene calls are TRDV2 and TRDJ1; 9 nucleotides agree with TRDD3. TCRdb lists no J gene, so it was determined here by aligning the DNA to germline. The CDR3 totals 15 residues. From germline, CDR1 is GEAIGNYY and CDR2 EKD. The V and J ends lost 6 bases and 0 bases, in that order; junction bases with no gene match: 7. The DNA of the CDR3 is TGTGCCTGTAAGCCTCTGGGGGATTACACCGATAAACTCATCTTT. Encoded protein: CACKPLGDYTDKLIF.

Points on this clone: A far larger clone is only one base removed, so a read error is likely. The same CDR3 is also encoded by other DNA sequences in this sample. Written as DNA, the CDR3 is TGCGCCTTTAGCTTTAGGGGGGGATACGTAAGACCACGGAAGACCCATAAACTCATCTTT. It specifies CAFSFRGGYVRPRKTHKLIF. The chain employs TRDV3 and TRDJ1; 10 bases agree with TRDD3. This CDR3 region has 20 residues. Germline loops: CDR1 TVYSNPD, CDR2 GDNSRS (reference sequence).

This clone has just a few counts. The TCRdb protein comes from a much larger clone and disagrees with this DNA's translation at residue 7, likely due to a read error; the protein given here is derived from the DNA. The chain couples TRDV1 to TRDJ1, with D maybe TRDD3 (6 bases). The CDR3 spans 12 residues. Germline values: CDR1 TSWWSYY, CDR2 QGS. With 5 bases removed from V and 4 bases from J, the gap between germline ends came to 8 bases. DNA for the CDR3: TGTGCTCTTGGGATGGGGGGCGATAAACTCATCTTT. Protein product: CALGMGGDKLIF.

About this clone itself: A read error likely explains why the TCRdb protein, taken from a much larger clone, differs from this DNA's translation at residue 19; the protein shown is translated from the DNA. No J gene was called, and the V gene is TRDV1; the tabulated D call, TRDD3, remains unverified against the DNA. Germline CDR1 TSWWSYY, CDR2 QGS. The CDR3 extends over 21 amino acids. Written as DNA, the CDR3 is TGTGCTCTTGGGGCGGGGCTTCGCCCTTTTACTGGGGGATCGGGGACCGATAAACCCATCTTT. The encoded protein is CALGAGLRPFTGGSGTDKPIF.

In its sample, this clone was seen many times. The protein that TCRdb holds for this DNA derives from a much larger clone and differs from the translated DNA at residue 23, which likely indicates a read error; the protein shown here is translated from the DNA. The chain is built from TRDV2 and TRDJ1; 8 nucleotides line up with TRDD3. V shed 3 bases and J 1 base; nucleotides not matched to a gene: 48. Germline CDR1 and CDR2: GEAIGNYY and EKD. The CDR3 spans 29 residues. CDR3: CACDPAFRPNGVEPLLGADADLCTDKLIF. The CDR3 nucleotides are TGTGCCTGTGACCCTGCCTTCCGGCCCAATGGAGTAGAGCCCTTACTGGGGGCCGACGCTGACCTATGCACCGATAAACTCATCTTT.

In regard to this clone: TCRdb's listed protein matches a much larger clone and diverges from this DNA's translation at residue 5, likely through a read error; the protein shown comes from the DNA. As DNA, the CDR3 is TGTGCTCTTGGGGGACTACAAAGGTACGTCTTCCTAGCTCCTACTGGGAACTATACTACCGATAAACTCATCTTT. As protein: CALGGLQRYVFLAPTGNYTTDKLIF. The gene calls are TRDV1 and TRDJ1; D is possibly TRDD2 (7 bases). Germline CDR1 reads TSWWSYY; CDR2 reads QGS. V shed 4 bases and J shed 2 bases, with 44 bases lying between them. The CDR3 has 25 amino acids.

Concerning this clone itself: A far larger clone is just one base off, so this is likely a read error. This same CDR3 is encoded by further DNA sequences in the sample. The V gene is TRDV1, the J gene TRDJ1; D might be TRDD3 (5 bases). The J gene, missing from TCRdb, was assigned here through DNA to germline matching. The CDR3 has 21 amino acids. The ends were cut back, 0 bases at V and 0 bases at J, with 26 bases in the middle. Per germline, CDR1 TSWWSYY and CDR2 QGS. As DNA, the CDR3 is TGTGCTCTTGGGGAACTCCGTTTCTTGTGGGGCATACAGCAGTACACCGATAAACTCATCTTT. Translating gives CALGELRFLWGIQQYTDKLIF.

A word on this clone: TCRdb's protein, taken from a much larger clone, differs from this DNA's translation at residue 17, likely owing to a read error; the protein displayed comes from the DNA. The chain is built from TRDV1 and TRDJ3; tentatively, D is TRDD2 or TRDD3 (9 bases each). Assignment of the J gene here rests on matching the DNA to germline, because TCRdb gives none. CDR1 and CDR2 (germline): TSWWSYY, QGS. The CDR3 has 24 residues. The CDR3 protein is CALGPIPFLRTGGLYSRDTRQMFF. The CDR3 DNA is TGTGCTCTTGGGCCCATCCCCTTCCTACGAACTGGGGGACTGTACTCCCGGGACACCCGACAGATGTTTTTC.

This clone was counted at least ten times. A read error likely explains why the TCRdb protein, taken from a much larger clone, differs from this DNA's translation at residue 6; the protein shown is translated from the DNA. This chain uses TRDV3 with TRDJ1; D is perhaps TRDD3 (6 bases). The CDR3 has 18 amino acids. The V end was cut by 5 bases, the J end by 0 bases, with 28 bases between. Germline CDR1 reads TVYSNPD; CDR2 reads GDNSRS (reference sequence). CDR3 DNA sequence: TGTGCCCGCAGGCTACGGATCTGGGGATGGCCCTACACCGATAAACTCATCTTT. Its protein is CARRLRIWGWPYTDKLIF.

In the case of this clone: TCRdb's protein for this DNA is that of a much larger clone and differs from the translation at residue 7, likely a read error; the protein shown is the DNA translation. The rearrangement links TRDV2 to TRDJ1, with TRDD3 identical over 13 bases. This CDR3 has 19 residues. CDR1 is GEAIGNYY, CDR2 EKD, per germline. J was trimmed by 1 base and V by 0 bases; bases with no gene match: 10. CDR3 in amino acids: CACDTGPYWGIRVTDKLIF. The CDR3 DNA reads as TGTGCCTGTGACACCGGCCCCTACTGGGGGATACGAGTCACCGATAAACTCATCTTT.

Comments on this clone: The protein held in TCRdb is that of a much larger clone and does not match this DNA's translation at residue 8, likely because of a read error; the protein shown is translated from the DNA. The V call is TRAV38-2/DV8, the J call TRDJ1, with TRDD3 matching 13 bases. The J gene is not listed in TCRdb, so it was assigned here from a DNA match to germline. Losses at the gene ends were 0 bases for V and 4 bases for J; bases not matched to a gene: 18. CDR1 TSESDYY and CDR2 QEAYKQQN come from the germline V gene. CDR3 length: 21 amino acids. Written as DNA, the CDR3 is TGTGCTTATAGGAGCGCGGCCCCCTACAGGTACTGGGGGATACGCTTCGATAAACTCATCTTT. Amino acids: CAYRSAAPYRYWGIRFDKLIF.

Concerning this clone itself: The translation of this DNA and the TCRdb protein of a much larger clone differ at residue 5, probably owing to a read error; the protein shown here is translated from the DNA. The chain couples TRDV2 to TRDJ1; D may be TRDD3 (6 bases). V lost 3 bases to trimming and J lost 7 bases, with 26 bases between them. Germline CDR1 GEAIGNYY, CDR2 EKD. This CDR3 spans 17 amino acids. CDR3 loop: CACDARVDTGCECKLIF. The CDR3 DNA sequence: TGTGCCTGTGACGCCCGTGTTGATACTGGGTGCGAGTGTAAACTCATCTTT.

This clone showed up just a few times. Translating this DNA gives a protein that differs at residue 13 from the TCRdb one, which belongs to a much larger clone; a read error is likely, and the protein shown is this translation. The chain carries TRDV1 and TRDJ1, with TRDD3 matching 7 bases. The CDR3 has 20 residues. Germline values: CDR1 TSWWSYY, CDR2 QGS. V lost 3 bases and J lost 0; bases outside the gene matches: 19. The CDR3, as DNA: TGTGCTCTTGGGGACCCAAGCTGGGGGCAACCCCGGGAGTACACCGATAAACTCATCTTT. This codes for CALGDPSWGQPREYTDKLIF.